The entry that follows covers one T cell receptor (beta chain) sequence. No antigen is known for it. V was pared by 7 bases and J by 3 bases, with 12 bases between. The CDR3 is made up of 13 amino acids. This table comes from immunoSEQ multiplex PCR, and its TCRdb copy is limited to in-frame clones, with some not included. The sample includes 32,000 or so clones, around 80% seen only once; the top ten take 14% to 15%. These data originate in a study of CD4 T cells in relation to SARS-CoV-2 and coronaviruses. Across the whole study: The negative reference was HIV-1 Nef peptide pool or peptide-free culture. The HLA restriction of the shared crossreactive spike epitopes was mapped. General study findings and limits: Each donor contributed either pre-pandemic or post-infection samples, not both.

The unexposed donors gave CD4+ T cells in about 2010-2019, prior to COVID-19. After nine to ten days of culture, CD4+ T cells were isolated. As cell numbers allowed, unexposed-donor CD4+ T cells faced SARS-CoV-2 S/N and four cold-coronavirus spikes. The clonotype originates from a human donor in good health. What was sequenced was CD4+ T cells from PBMCs, cultured in vitro. The rearrangement uses TRBV12-3 or TRBV12-4 and TRBJ2-5; no reliable D call. In nucleotides, the CDR3 is TGTGCCAGCACCCTCGGGCAGGAAGAGACCCAGTACTTC. It is translated as CASTLGQEETQYF.